This entry describes one TCR beta chain. Its target antigen remains unknown. Base quality data are lacking; no much larger clone is found one base away. Each collaborating institution followed its own protocols to collect whole blood in K2EDTA tubes. For TCRbeta analysis, collaborators shipped samples in one of three forms: frozen whole blood, isolated PBMCs, or DNA extracted from either of those sample types. The immunoSEQ Assay, a bias-controlled multiplex PCR, was used to amplify TCRbeta CDR3 regions from genomic DNA. Processing in the source paper ran as follows. Within the assay, amplification of reference gene primers was used to estimate how many nucleated cells each sample contained. To quantify the absolute abundance of each unique TCRbeta CDR3 rearrangement, sequence reads were collapsed and filtered. For each sample, productive Simpson clonality was calculated as the square root of Simpson's diversity index over productive rearrangements. Held by TCRdb, this immuneACCESS table contains in-frame sequences only and omits some clones. Under half of the omission traces to an unresolved V gene where checked; the cause of the rest is unknown. V and J calls and clone size are those listed in that table; D and trimming were worked out from the DNA. In this sample the table shows about 190,000 clones, 75% to 90% of which occur a single time. The top ten constitute roughly 6.7% of the sample.

From the germline V gene (reference sequence), CDR1 is LGHDT and CDR2 is YNNKEL. Its CDR3 holds 12 amino acids, cysteine through phenylalanine. The sequence is cut down to CDR3 DNA, 36 bases in frame from base 1. V is clipped by 5 bases and J by 6 bases, and the sequence between their germline boundaries is 11 bases long. These data originate in a study of blood T cell repertoires in COVID-19 (dated by TCRdb to 2020 to 2022). Background for the entire study: Samples from collaborators originated in the United States, Italy and Spain and spanned both the acute and convalescent phases of COVID-19. The sample metadata nearly always contained a de-identified subject ID, COVID-19 status, age in years and sex. The material from the prospective study consisted of cDNA or gDNA derived from T cells, B-cell-depleted T cells, or PBMCs. HLA class I and class II types, where available, came from metadata supplied by the sample provider rather than from assay-based typing. The repertoires were made available in a free public database intended to serve as a resource for research on the immune response to SARS-CoV-2. The dataset comprised deeply sampled blood TCRbeta repertoires from subjects exposed to, actively infected with, or recovered from COVID-19. The samples were drawn from two sources: the first 160 participants of the ongoing ImmuneRACE study, and fewer than 1,500 subjects contributed by 6 global collaborators.

What the study reported, not specific to this receptor: Clinical and demographic metadata were provided uncurated, with the amount varying by source and participant.

This clonotype was obtained from a man aged 40-55 years with acute or convalescent COVID-19. The chain is assembled from TRBV3-1 (or the pseudogene TRBV3-2) and TRBJ2-7; the D gene is possibly TRBD1, with 5 bases matching. Input material: peripheral blood. The CDR3 protein: CASSGDSTEQYF. At the DNA level, the sequence is TGTGCCAGCAGCGGAGACAGTACCGAGCAGTACTTC.